The TCR beta chain described here comes from a study of T cell repertoires in cytomegalovirus infection. Whole-study context: Evidence of both CMV infection and a matching HLA type came from public TCR beta signatures. Notes on the study in general: Identification of carriers of CMV plus the relevant HLA was achieved through cumulative public TCR beta family frequency. The ex vivo response was dominated by HLA-C-restricted CMV-specific TCR beta clonotypes.

TCRdb re-analysed the reads in MiXCR, keeping a single row per CDR3 protein. The data contain some 220,000 distinct CDR3 sequences, under 8.5% of them singletons. This clonotype was observed at least ten times. Its antigen is not identified. Germline V gene sequence: CDR1 LGHNA, CDR2 YNFKEQ. V lost 0 bases to trimming and J lost 3 bases; unmatched junction nucleotides: 3. The CDR3 is 15 amino acids. The sequence came from a human donor in good health (CMV status not recorded). Some clones in this sample may be carry-over from other donors' samples. V usage is TRBV4-2 and J usage is TRBJ2-3; 7 bases agree with TRBD2. Sequencing used PBMCs. CDR3 bases: TGTGCCAGCAGCCAAGAGAGCGGGGCTACAGATACGCAGTATTTT. Translation: CASSQESGATDTQYF.